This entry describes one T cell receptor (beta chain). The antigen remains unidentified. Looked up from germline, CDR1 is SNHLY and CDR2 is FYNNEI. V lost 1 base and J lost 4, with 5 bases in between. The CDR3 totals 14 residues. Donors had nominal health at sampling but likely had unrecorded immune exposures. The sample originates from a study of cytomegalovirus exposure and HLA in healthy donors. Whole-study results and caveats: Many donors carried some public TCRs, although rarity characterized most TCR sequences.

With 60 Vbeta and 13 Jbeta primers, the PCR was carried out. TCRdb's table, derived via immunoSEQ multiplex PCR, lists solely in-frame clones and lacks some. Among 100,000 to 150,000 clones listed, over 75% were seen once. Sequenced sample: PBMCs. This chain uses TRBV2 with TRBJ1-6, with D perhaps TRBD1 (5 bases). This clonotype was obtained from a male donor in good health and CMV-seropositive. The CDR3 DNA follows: TGTGCCAGCAGTGAAGGACAGTATAATTCACCCCTCCACTTT. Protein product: CASSEGQYNSPLHF.